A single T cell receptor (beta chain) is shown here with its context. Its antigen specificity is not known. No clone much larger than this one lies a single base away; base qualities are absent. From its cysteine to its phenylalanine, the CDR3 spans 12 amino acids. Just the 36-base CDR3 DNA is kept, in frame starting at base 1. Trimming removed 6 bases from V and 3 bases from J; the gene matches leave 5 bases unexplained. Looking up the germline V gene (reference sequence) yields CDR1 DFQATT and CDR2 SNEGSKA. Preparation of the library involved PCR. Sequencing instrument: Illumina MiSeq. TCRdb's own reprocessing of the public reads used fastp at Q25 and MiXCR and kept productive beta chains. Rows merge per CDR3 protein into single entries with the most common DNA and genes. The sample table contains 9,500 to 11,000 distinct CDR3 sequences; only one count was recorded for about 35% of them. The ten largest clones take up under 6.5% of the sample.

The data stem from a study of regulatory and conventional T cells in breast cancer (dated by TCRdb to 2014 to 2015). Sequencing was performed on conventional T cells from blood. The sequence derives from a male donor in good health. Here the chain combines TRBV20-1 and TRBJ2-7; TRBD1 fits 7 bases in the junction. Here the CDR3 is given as CSAPWDSYEQYF. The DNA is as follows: TGCAGTGCCCCATGGGACAGCTACGAGCAGTACTTC.